Listed here are 2 T cell receptor beta chains from one sample, sequenced in a study of beta chain features in type 1 diabetes. As every portion of the isolated RNA was reverse transcribed, the sequencing read expressed TCRB transcripts. Repertoires were generated with immunoSEQ multiplex PCR, while TCRdb's copy carries only in-frame clones and drops some. The sample has 150,000 to 160,000 clones; 11% are singletons. Material for sequencing was central memory CD4+ T cells from blood. These receptors originate from a man between 18 and 35 years old in good health.

A few counts support this clone. This chain uses TRBV19 with TRBJ1-2; weak D call: TRBD1 (5 bases). Germline V CDR1 and CDR2: LNHDA, SQIVND (reference sequence). The CDR3 has 13 amino acids. V dropped 6 bases and J dropped 8 bases, with 16 bases sitting between them. The CDR3 region is CASSTGPNGGYTF. CDR3 nucleotides: TGTGCCAGTAGCACAGGTCCTAATGGAGGCTACACCTTC.

This clone was seen ten or more times. The chain couples TRBV4-2 to TRBJ2-1; 11 nucleotides agree with TRBD2. The CDR3 is made up of 16 amino acids. Germline values: CDR1 LGHNA, CDR2 YNFKEQ. V was clipped by 3 bases and J by 9 bases; unmatched bases: 10. CDR3 residues: CASSQDTSGRISEQFF. CDR3 in DNA: TGTGCCAGCAGCCAGGATACTAGCGGGAGAATCAGTGAGCAGTTCTTC.